This TCR beta chain was captured by sequencing in a study of cytomegalovirus exposure and HLA in healthy donors. For the study at large: The Caucasian-associated ancestry cluster contained 81% of the roughly 370 genotyped donors. Overall study results and limits: Later analysis associated a missense DCLRE1C variant with TCR beta V- and J-gene trimming. Through in vitro validation, a few CMV-associated chains were shown to be specific for CMV antigens. When a later analysis compared HLA-associated TCR beta chains with equally common others, the HLA-associated chains turned out to be more clonally expanded and to have lower generation probabilities.

To note about this clone: Antigen: not known.

Primers: 60 Vbeta forward and 13 Jbeta reverse. Profiled with immunoSEQ multiplex PCR; TCRdb holds only in-frame clones, not every one. The table lists 35,000 to 40,000 clones, roughly 81% of them singletons, with about 5.7% in the top ten. Sequencing was done on a sample of PBMCs. The receptor was isolated from a man between 25 and 39 years old in good health and CMV-seronegative.

The CDR3 reads CASSNSGTGGGYTF. CDR3 bases: TGTGCCAGCAGCAACTCCGGGACAGGGGGAGGCTACACCTTC. The V call is TRBV6-5, the J call TRBJ1-2, with TRBD1 matching over 11 bases. Germline CDR1 MNHEY, CDR2 SVGAGI. With 6 bases clipped from V and 8 bases from J, the junction kept 8 bases outside the gene matches. CDR3 length: 14 residues.